These 11 T cell receptor beta chains were sequenced from one sample in a study of blood T cells in healthy people across ages. A second PCR of about 6 to 11 cycles used a sample-barcoded 5' primer and a J-beta primer mix. From the 5' RACE reads, TCRdb called clonotypes with MiXCR, one entry per CDR3 protein. The sample yields roughly 830,000 distinct CDR3 sequences, 62% seen once. The material sequenced was blood. All receptors derive from a man aged 30-40 years in good health.

The V gene is TRBV6-1, the J gene TRBJ1-1; weak D call: TRBD1 (5 bases). The ends were cut back, 2 bases at V and 8 bases at J, with 15 bases in the middle. The CDR3 length is 14 residues. The germline V gene has CDR1 MNHNS and CDR2 SASEGT. DNA of the CDR3: TGTGCCAGCAGTGAAAAGACAGCCCCGGGAGAAGCTTTCTTT. Protein sequence: CASSEKTAPGEAFF.

Note on this clonotype: An end of the junction differs from the germline gene, which may be a read error. CDR3 DNA sequence: TGTGCCAGCAGTCAAGCACCGGGGGGCTATGGCTACACCTTC. It yields the protein CASSQAPGGYGYTF. The J gene is TRBJ1-2, the V gene TRBV2; D might be TRBD1 (5 bases). Germline CDR1 SNHLY, CDR2 FYNNEI. There are 14 residues in the CDR3.

This clonotype was seen more than once but under ten times. V and J are TRBV5-1 and TRBJ2-2; the D gene could be TRBD1 or TRBD2 (5 bases each). Germline V lookup: CDR1 SGHRS, CDR2 YFSETQ. The CDR3 contains 15 residues. Trimming pared 0 bases from V and 2 bases from J, leaving 8 bases between. The CDR3 sequence: CASSLGGANTGELFF. The CDR3 coding sequence is TGCGCCAGCAGCTTGGGAGGGGCAAACACCGGGGAGCTGTTTTTT.

This rearrangement joins TRBV2 to TRBJ2-7; 10 bases align to TRBD1. The CDR3 extends over 16 amino acids. With 3 bases clipped from V and 4 bases from J, the junction kept 9 bases outside the gene matches. Germline V gene data show CDR1 as SNHLY and CDR2 as FYNNEI. CDR3 bases: TGTGCCAGCAGTGACCTTCAAGGGACAGGGGTTTACGAGCAGTACTTC. It yields the protein CASSDLQGTGVYEQYF.

This clonotype has a single count. The V gene is TRBV6-5, the J gene TRBJ1-2; D is unresolved. V was cut by 0 bases and J by 2 bases, with 10 bases left in between. The germline V gene encodes CDR1 MNHEY and CDR2 SVGAGI. This CDR3 is 15 amino acids long. The CDR3 coding sequence is TGTGCCAGCAGTTACTCGGGGAGAGTCAACTATGGCTACACCTTC. It yields the protein CASSYSGRVNYGYTF.

The CDR3 here is CAISDPGQGEQYF. In nucleotides, the CDR3 is TGTGCCATCAGTGATCCCGGACAGGGGGAGCAGTACTTC. This sequence joins TRBV10-3 and TRBJ2-5; 10 bases map to TRBD1. The CDR3 covers 13 residues. Looked up from germline, CDR1 is ENHRY and CDR2 is SYGVKD. The V segment lost 3 bases and the J segment 11 bases; nucleotides outside the gene matches: 6.

The sample holds a few counts of this clonotype. The chain joins TRBV7-2 to TRBJ2-3; TRBD2 matches at 7 bases. This CDR3 is 13 amino acids long. V gave up 1 base and J gave up 5 bases; unmatched junction bases: 0. CDR1 and CDR2 (germline): SGHTA, FQGNSA. In DNA, the CDR3 is TGTGCCAGCAGCTTAGGGGAGGGAGATACGCAGTATTTT. Translation: CASSLGEGDTQYF.

The V call is TRBV12-3 or TRBV12-4, the J call TRBJ2-7, with 12 bases matching TRBD2. The J call may be mistaken, given a closer DNA end match to TRBJ2-5. There are 20 residues in the CDR3. The CDR3 is CASSFGGNWASGGAGETQYF. The CDR3 DNA reads TGTGCCAGCAGTTTTGGGGGGAATTGGGCTAGCGGGGGGGCCGGAGAGACCCAGTACTTC.

The table lists this clonotype with a few counts. This sequence joins TRBV27 and TRBJ2-7, with a possible D match to TRBD1 (7 bases). The CDR3 length is 15 residues. Germline values: CDR1 MNHEY, CDR2 SMNVEV (reference sequence). Trimming pared 8 bases from V and 2 bases from J, leaving 19 bases between. This CDR3 is CASARGDPRTYEQYF. The CDR3 DNA reads TGTGCCAGCGCCAGGGGGGACCCCAGGACCTACGAGCAGTACTTC.

The V call is TRBV4-1, the J call TRBJ2-2; D unclear. Deletions cut 1 base from V and 6 bases from J, with 9 bases between. The CDR3 runs to 14 residues. Per the germline V gene, CDR1 is MGHRA and CDR2 is YSYEKL. The CDR3 loop reads CASSQVPHSGELFF. In DNA form, the CDR3 reads TGCGCCAGCAGCCAAGTCCCCCACTCCGGGGAGCTGTTTTTT.

The rearrangement uses TRBV29-1 and TRBJ2-5; D perhaps matches TRBD2 (6 bases). This CDR3 contains 12 residues. Germline V gene lookup returns CDR1 SQVTM and CDR2 ANQGSEA. V shed 7 bases and J shed 11 bases, with 20 bases lying between them. CDR3 sequence: CSAVGVSREQYF. The CDR3 DNA sequence: TGCAGCGCTGTGGGGGTAAGTCGGGAGCAGTACTTC.